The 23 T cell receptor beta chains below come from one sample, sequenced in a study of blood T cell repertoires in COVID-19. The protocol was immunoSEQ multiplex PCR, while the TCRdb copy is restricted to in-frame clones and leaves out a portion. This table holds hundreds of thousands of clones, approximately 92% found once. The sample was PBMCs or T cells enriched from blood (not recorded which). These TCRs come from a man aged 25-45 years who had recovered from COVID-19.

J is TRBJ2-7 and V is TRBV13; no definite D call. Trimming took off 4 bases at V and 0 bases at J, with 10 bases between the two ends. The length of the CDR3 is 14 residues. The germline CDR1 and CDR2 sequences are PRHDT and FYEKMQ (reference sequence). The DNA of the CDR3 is TGTGCCAGCAGCTACCGACACAGCTCCTACGAGCAGTACTTC. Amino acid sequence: CASSYRHSSYEQYF.

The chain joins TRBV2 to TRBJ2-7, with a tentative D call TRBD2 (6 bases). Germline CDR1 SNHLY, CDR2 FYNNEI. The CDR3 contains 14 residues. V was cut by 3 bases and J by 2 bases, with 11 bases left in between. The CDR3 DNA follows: TGTGCCAGCAGTGAGGTTAGCGGTCCCTACGAGCAGTACTTC. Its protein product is CASSEVSGPYEQYF.

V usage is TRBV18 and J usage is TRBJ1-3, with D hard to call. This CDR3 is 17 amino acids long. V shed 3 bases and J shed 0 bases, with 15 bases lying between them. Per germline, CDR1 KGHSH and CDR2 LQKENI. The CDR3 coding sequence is TGTGCCAGCTCACCCCTTAGCGGCACCGCCTCTGGAAACACCATATATTTT. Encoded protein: CASSPLSGTASGNTIYF.

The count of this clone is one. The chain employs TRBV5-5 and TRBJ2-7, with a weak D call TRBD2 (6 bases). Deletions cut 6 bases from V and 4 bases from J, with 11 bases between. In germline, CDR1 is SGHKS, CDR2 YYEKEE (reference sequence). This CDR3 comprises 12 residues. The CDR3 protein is CASTRLGYEQYF. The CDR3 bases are TGTGCCAGCACCCGACTAGGGTACGAGCAGTACTTC.

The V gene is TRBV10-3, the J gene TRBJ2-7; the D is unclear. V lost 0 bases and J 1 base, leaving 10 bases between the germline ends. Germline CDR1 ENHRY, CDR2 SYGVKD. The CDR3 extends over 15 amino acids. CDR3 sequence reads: CAISESGSKSYEQYF. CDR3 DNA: TGTGCCATCAGTGAGTCGGGCAGCAAATCCTACGAGCAGTACTTC.

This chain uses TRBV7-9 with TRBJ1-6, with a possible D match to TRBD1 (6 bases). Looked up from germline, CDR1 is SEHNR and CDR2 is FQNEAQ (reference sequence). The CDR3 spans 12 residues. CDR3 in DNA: TGTGCTGGACAGACGGATAATTCACCCCTCCACTTT. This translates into CAGQTDNSPLHF.

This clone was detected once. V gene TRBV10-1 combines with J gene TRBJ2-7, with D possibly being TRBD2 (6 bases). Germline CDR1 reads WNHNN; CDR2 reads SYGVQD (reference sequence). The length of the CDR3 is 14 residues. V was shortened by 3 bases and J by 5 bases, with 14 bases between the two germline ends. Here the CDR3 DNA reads TGCGCCAGCAGTGATGTGCAGGGCGGGGACGAGCAGTACTTC. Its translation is CASSDVQGGDEQYF.

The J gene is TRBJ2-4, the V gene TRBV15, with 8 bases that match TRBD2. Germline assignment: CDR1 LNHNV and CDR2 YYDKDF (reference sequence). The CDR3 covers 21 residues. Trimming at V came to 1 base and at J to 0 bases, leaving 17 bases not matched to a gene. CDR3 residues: CATSRAHERETPSGAKNIQYF. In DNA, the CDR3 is TGTGCCACCAGCAGAGCCCACGAGCGGGAGACCCCCTCGGGAGCCAAAAACATTCAGTACTTC. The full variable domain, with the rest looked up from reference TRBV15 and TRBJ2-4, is DAMVIQNPRYQVTQFGKPVTLSCSQTLNHNVMYWYQQKSSQAPKLLFHYYDKDFNNEADTPDNFQSRRPNTSFCFLDIRSPGLGDTAMYLCATSRAHERETPSGAKNIQYFGAGTRLSVL.

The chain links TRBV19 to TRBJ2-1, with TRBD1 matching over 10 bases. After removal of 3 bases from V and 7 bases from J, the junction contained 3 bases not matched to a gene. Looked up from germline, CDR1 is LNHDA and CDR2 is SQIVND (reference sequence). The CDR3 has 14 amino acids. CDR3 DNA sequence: TGTGCCAGTAGTATGACAGGGGGCATGAATGAGCAGTTCTTC. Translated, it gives CASSMTGGMNEQFF.

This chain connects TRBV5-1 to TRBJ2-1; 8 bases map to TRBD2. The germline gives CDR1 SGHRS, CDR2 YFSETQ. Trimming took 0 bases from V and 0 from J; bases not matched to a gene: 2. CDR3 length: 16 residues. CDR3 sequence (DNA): TGCGCCAGCAGCTTGGGACTAGCGCGCTCCTACAATGAGCAGTTCTTC. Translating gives CASSLGLARSYNEQFF.

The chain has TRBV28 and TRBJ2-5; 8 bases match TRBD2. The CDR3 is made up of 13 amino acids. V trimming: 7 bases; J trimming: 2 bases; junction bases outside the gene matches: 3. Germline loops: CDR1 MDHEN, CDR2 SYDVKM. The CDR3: CASTPGGQETQYF. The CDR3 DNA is TGTGCCAGCACCCCGGGGGGGCAAGAGACCCAGTACTTC.

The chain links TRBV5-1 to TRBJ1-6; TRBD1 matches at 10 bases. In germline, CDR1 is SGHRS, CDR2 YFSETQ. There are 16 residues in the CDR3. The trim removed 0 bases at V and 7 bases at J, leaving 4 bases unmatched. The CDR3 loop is CASSLADRGSNSPLHF. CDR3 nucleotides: TGCGCCAGCAGCTTGGCGGACAGGGGGTCGAATTCACCCCTCCACTTT.

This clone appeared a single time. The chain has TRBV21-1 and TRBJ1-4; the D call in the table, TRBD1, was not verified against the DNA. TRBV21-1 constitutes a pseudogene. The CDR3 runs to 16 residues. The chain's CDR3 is CASTIACGGAIEKLFF. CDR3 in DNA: TGTGCCAGCACTATAGCCTGTGGGGGCGCGATTGAAAAACTGTTTTTT.

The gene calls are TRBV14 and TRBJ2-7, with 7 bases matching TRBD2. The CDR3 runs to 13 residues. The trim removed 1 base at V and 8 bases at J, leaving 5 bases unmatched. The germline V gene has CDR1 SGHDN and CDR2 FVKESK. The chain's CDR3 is CASSQVRGDKQYF. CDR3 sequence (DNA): TGTGCCAGCAGCCAAGTCCGGGGGGATAAGCAGTACTTC.

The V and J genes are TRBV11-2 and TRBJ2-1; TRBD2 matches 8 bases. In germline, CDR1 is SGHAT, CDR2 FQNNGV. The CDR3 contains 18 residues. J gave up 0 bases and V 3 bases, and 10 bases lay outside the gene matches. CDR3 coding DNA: TGTGCCAGCAGCTTCGGGGGGGCCGGGACTAGCTCCTACAATGAGCAGTTCTTC. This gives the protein CASSFGGAGTSSYNEQFF. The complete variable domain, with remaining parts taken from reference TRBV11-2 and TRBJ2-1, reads EAGVAQSPRYKIIEKRQSVAFWCNPISGHATLYWYQQILGQGPKLLIQFQNNGVVDDSQLPKDRFSAERLKGVDSTLKIQPAKLEDSAVYLCASSFGGAGTSSYNEQFFGPGTRLTVL.

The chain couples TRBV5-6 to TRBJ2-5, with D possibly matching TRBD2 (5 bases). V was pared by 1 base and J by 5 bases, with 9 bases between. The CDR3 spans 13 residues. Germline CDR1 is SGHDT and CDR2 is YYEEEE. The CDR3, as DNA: TGTGCCAGCAGCTTGCGGGCGGGCGAGACCCAGTACTTC. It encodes CASSLRAGETQYF.

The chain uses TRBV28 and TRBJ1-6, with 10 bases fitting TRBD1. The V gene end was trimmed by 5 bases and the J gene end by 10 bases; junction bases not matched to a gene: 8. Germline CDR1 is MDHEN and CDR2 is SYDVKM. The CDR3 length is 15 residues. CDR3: CASSGQTGGESPLHF. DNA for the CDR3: TGTGCCAGCAGTGGTCAGACAGGGGGCGAATCACCCCTCCACTTT.

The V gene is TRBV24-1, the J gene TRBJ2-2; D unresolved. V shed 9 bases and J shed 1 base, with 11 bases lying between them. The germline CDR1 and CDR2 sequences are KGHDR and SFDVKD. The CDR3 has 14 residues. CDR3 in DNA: TGTGCCACCGAGTCGGGTTTGAACACCGGGGAGCTGTTTTTT. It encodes CATESGLNTGELFF.

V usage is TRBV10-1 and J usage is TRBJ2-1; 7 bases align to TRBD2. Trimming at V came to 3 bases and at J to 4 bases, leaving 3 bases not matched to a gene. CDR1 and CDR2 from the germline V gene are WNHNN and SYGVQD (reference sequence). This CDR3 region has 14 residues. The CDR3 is CASSEQRGYNEQFF. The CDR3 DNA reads TGCGCCAGCAGTGAACAGCGGGGTTACAATGAGCAGTTCTTC.

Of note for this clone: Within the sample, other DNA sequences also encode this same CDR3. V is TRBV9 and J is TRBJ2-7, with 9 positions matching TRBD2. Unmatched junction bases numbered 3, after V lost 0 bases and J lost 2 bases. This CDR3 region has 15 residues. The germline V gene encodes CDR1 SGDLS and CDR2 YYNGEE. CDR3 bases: TGTGCCAGCAGCGTAGGGGCGGGAGGGCCCTACGAGCAGTACTTC. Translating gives CASSVGAGGPYEQYF. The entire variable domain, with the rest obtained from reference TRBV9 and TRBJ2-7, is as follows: DSGVTQTPKHLITATGQRVTLRCSPRSGDLSVYWYQQSLDQGLQFLIQYYNGEERAKGNILERFSAQQFPDLHSELNLSSLELGDSALYFCASSVGAGGPYEQYFGPGTRLTVT.

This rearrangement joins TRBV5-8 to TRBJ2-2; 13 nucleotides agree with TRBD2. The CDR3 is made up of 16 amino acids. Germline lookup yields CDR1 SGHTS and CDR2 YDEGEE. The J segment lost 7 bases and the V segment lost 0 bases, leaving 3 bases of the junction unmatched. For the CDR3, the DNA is TGTGCCAGCAGCTTGGGGACTAGCGGGAGCTTCGGGGAGCTGTTTTTT. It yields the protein CASSLGTSGSFGELFF.

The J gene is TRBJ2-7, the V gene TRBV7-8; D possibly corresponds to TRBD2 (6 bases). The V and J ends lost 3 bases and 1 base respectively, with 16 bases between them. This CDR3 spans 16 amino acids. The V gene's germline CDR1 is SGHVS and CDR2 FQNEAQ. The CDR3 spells CASSFRSSVISYEQYF. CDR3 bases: TGTGCCAGCAGCTTCCGGTCTAGCGTGATTTCCTACGAGCAGTACTTC.

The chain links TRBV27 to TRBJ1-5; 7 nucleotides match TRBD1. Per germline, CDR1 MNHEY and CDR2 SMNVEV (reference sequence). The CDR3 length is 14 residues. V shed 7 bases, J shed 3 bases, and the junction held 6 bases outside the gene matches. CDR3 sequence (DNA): TGTGCCAGCAATCCAGGGGGTCTCAATCAGCCCCAGCATTTT. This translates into CASNPGGLNQPQHF.